This is a list of T cell receptor beta chains from one sample in a study of blood T cells in healthy people across ages. Each CDR3 protein is one row after TCRdb ran MiXCR on the 5' RACE reads. The sample lists over 1,300,000 distinct CDR3 sequences; 59% were seen once. Sequencing input: blood. The receptors here all came from a man between 18 and 29 years old in good health. CDR3s include the opening cysteine and the closing phenylalanine or tryptophan. Each record gives: V gene, clone size, J gene, D gene, CDR3 protein, CDR3 DNA. The D gene is left open where the match is weak. Not every row has a clone size; where given, it reads once, few, many or a size class.

TRBV4-1	.	TRBJ1-5	.	CASSQDDGASNQPQHF	TGCGCCAGCAGCCAAGATGACGGGGCAAGCAATCAGCCCCAGCATTTT
TRBV20-1	once	TRBJ2-1	.	CSAREPGAVEQFF	TGCAGTGCTAGGGAGCCGGGAGCCGTTGAGCAGTTCTTC
TRBV4-1	.	TRBJ2-7	TRBD1	CASSQPTGLIHEQYF	TGCGCCAGCAGCCAACCGACAGGGCTTATCCACGAGCAGTACTTC
TRBV29-1	.	TRBJ2-3	.	CSAEDTGAALTDTQYF	TGCAGCGCTGAAGATACCGGGGCAGCCCTCACAGATACGCAGTATTTT
TRBV12-3/TRBV12-4	.	TRBJ2-3	TRBD1	CASNHGQGALDTQYF	TGTGCCAGCAATCATGGACAGGGGGCATTAGATACGCAGTATTTT
TRBV6-2/TRBV6-3	.	TRBJ2-7	.	CASRGTHEQYF	TGTGCCAGCAGGGGGACACACGAGCAGTACTTC
TRBV12-3/TRBV12-4	many	TRBJ2-2	.	CASSLRGTGELFF	TGTGCCAGCAGTTTGCGGGGTACCGGGGAGCTGTTTTTT
TRBV10-3	few	TRBJ2-7	.	CAISGAGEQYF	TGTGCCATCTCGGGGGCGGGGGAGCAGTACTTC
TRBV6-2/TRBV6-3	.	TRBJ1-2	.	CASSIHQRRSELTNNYGYTF	TGTGCCAGCAGTATCCACCAGAGGAGATCAGAACTCACCAACAACTATGGCTACACCTTC
TRBV3-1	.	TRBJ2-3	TRBD2	CASSRPTSGGADTQYF	TGTGCCAGCAGCCGCCCGACTAGCGGGGGGGCAGATACGCAGTATTTT
TRBV9	.	TRBJ2-5	.	CASSPRGAREQYF	TGTGCCAGCAGCCCCCGCGGTGCCCGGGAGCAGTACTTC
TRBV29-1	.	TRBJ2-1	.	CSVGGIAYNEQFF	TGCAGCGTTGGCGGGATCGCCTACAATGAGCAGTTCTTC
TRBV4-2	.	TRBJ2-5	.	CASSQGTGVQYF	TGTGCCAGCAGCCAAGGGACGGGAGTCCAGTACTTC
TRBV3-1	.	TRBJ1-4	.	CASSQDRAGGLFF	TGTGCCAGCAGCCAAGATCGGGCAGGTGGGCTGTTTTTT
TRBV7-2	once	TRBJ2-1	.	CASSLRRDHEQFF	TGTGCCAGCAGCTTAAGGAGGGACCATGAGCAGTTCTTC
TRBV20-1	.	TRBJ2-1	.	CSVPKESGEQFF	TGCAGTGTACCGAAAGAGAGCGGTGAGCAGTTCTTC
TRBV4-1	.	TRBJ2-1	.	CASSQDEFAGREQFF	TGCGCCAGCAGCCAAGATGAGTTTGCGGGACGAGAGCAGTTCTTC
TRBV18	.	TRBJ2-3	TRBD2	CASRRDGGSSGRLSGDTQYF	TGTGCCAGCCGCCGGGACGGTGGATCTAGCGGGAGGCTGTCCGGTGATACGCAGTATTTT
TRBV7-2	.	TRBJ2-6	.	CASSFPITATGANVLTF	TGTGCCAGCAGCTTCCCTATAACGGCAACCGGGGCCAACGTCCTGACTTTC
TRBV11-2	few	TRBJ2-7	TRBD2	CASSREGRAKQYF	TGTGCCAGCAGCCGGGAGGGCCGGGCAAAGCAGTACTTC
TRBV7-9	.	TRBJ2-7	.	CASSERDASYEQYF	TGTGCCAGCAGCGAACGGGACGCCAGCTACGAGCAGTACTTC
TRBV5-1	.	TRBJ2-7	.	CASSHPKGETKGYEQYF	TGCGCCAGCAGCCATCCGAAGGGGGAAACTAAGGGCTACGAGCAGTACTTC
TRBV29-1	few	TRBJ2-7	.	CSVEIPPGSYEQYF	TGCAGCGTAGAAATCCCCCCAGGATCCTACGAGCAGTACTTC
TRBV20-1	.	TRBJ1-2	.	CSAGANELADGYTF	TGCAGTGCCGGAGCCAACGAACTGGCCGATGGCTACACCTTC
TRBV29-1	.	TRBJ1-1	.	CSVTGGLTGPTEAFF	TGCAGCGTCACCGGAGGCCTGACAGGACCCACTGAAGCTTTCTTT
TRBV11-2	few	TRBJ2-7	.	CASSLGLVYTYEQYF	TGTGCCAGCAGCTTAGGACTAGTCTATACCTACGAGCAGTACTTC
TRBV29-1	.	TRBJ2-3	TRBD2	CSVWGGMAGGTDTQYF	TGCAGCGTGTGGGGCGGGATGGCGGGGGGCACAGATACGCAGTATTTT
TRBV4-2	.	TRBJ2-7	TRBD2	CASSHPGLAGQYEQYF	TGTGCCAGCAGCCACCCCGGACTAGCGGGACAGTACGAGCAGTACTTC
TRBV5-1	.	TRBJ1-6	.	CASTPGSGYNSPLHF	TGCGCCAGCACCCCAGGGTCGGGCTATAATTCACCCCTCCACTTT
TRBV5-6	.	TRBJ2-5	TRBD1	CASSWTGEETQYF	TGTGCCAGCAGCTGGACAGGGGAAGAGACCCAGTACTTC
TRBV12-3/TRBV12-4	.	TRBJ2-7	TRBD1	CASSPRWDSYEQYF	TGTGCCAGCAGCCCGAGGTGGGACAGCTACGAGCAGTACTTC
TRBV7-2	few	TRBJ1-1	TRBD1	CASTRTGLNTEAFF	TGTGCCAGCACCCGGACAGGATTGAACACTGAAGCTTTCTTT
TRBV7-9	.	TRBJ1-4	TRBD1	CASSLPGQGTNEKLFF	TGTGCCAGCAGCCTCCCGGGACAGGGGACTAATGAAAAACTGTTTTTT
TRBV20-1	.	TRBJ1-1	.	CSAPWRGRGTEAFF	TGCAGTGCTCCCTGGCGGGGCAGGGGCACTGAAGCTTTCTTT
TRBV7-9	many	TRBJ1-2	.	CASSLPGNYGYTF	TGTGCCAGCAGCTTGCCAGGGAACTATGGCTACACCTTC
TRBV9	.	TRBJ2-7	.	CASSVAPSDILYEQYF	TGTGCCAGCAGCGTAGCTCCCAGCGACATTCTCTACGAGCAGTACTTC
TRBV15	.	TRBJ2-2	.	CATSRADSTGELFF	TGTGCCACCAGCAGAGCGGATTCTACCGGGGAGCTGTTTTTT
TRBV6-4	.	TRBJ2-1	TRBD2	CASSERTSGIWNEQFF	TGTGCCAGCAGTGAACGTACTAGCGGGATATGGAATGAGCAGTTCTTC
TRBV5-1	.	TRBJ2-1	TRBD2	CASSLAGVGGSGGPNNEQFF	TGCGCCAGCAGCTTGGCCGGAGTCGGGGGTAGCGGGGGCCCAAACAATGAGCAGTTCTTC
TRBV5-1	.	TRBJ2-1	TRBD1	CASSLGTGEDEQFF	TGCGCCAGCAGCTTGGGGACAGGGGAAGATGAGCAGTTCTTC
TRBV20-1	.	TRBJ2-1	TRBD2	CSARLQTSGPSSYNEQFF	TGCAGTGCTAGACTACAAACTAGCGGACCGAGCTCCTACAATGAGCAGTTCTTC
TRBV15	.	TRBJ2-5	TRBD2	CATSRDVTGGYNEQYF	TGTGCCACCAGCAGAGATGTCACGGGGGGTTACAATGAGCAGTACTTC
TRBV11-2	.	TRBJ1-2	TRBD1	CASSIYRGAVEGYTF	TGTGCCAGCAGCATATACAGGGGCGCGGTGGAAGGCTACACCTTC
TRBV2	.	TRBJ2-5	TRBD1	CASSEASTGLSETQYF	TGTGCCAGCAGTGAAGCGTCGACAGGGTTAAGTGAGACCCAGTACTTC
TRBV7-9	few	TRBJ2-7	.	CASSAEGVFLSYEQYF	TGTGCCAGCAGCGCCGAAGGGGTCTTCCTCTCCTACGAGCAGTACTTC
TRBV5-1	.	TRBJ2-2	.	CASSLSVGRRELFF	TGCGCCAGCAGCTTGTCGGTGGGCCGGAGGGAGCTGTTTTTT
TRBV20-1	.	TRBJ2-7	.	CSARAGDVGGSYEQYF	TGCAGTGCTAGAGCCGGCGATGTGGGAGGCTCCTACGAGCAGTACTTC
TRBV12-3/TRBV12-4	.	TRBJ2-3	.	CASSPFRSGARTQYF	TGTGCCAGCAGTCCATTCCGATCTGGAGCCCGTACGCAGTATTTT
TRBV2	.	TRBJ2-5	TRBD2	CASTDRLAGFGNEQYF	TGTGCCAGCACCGACCGACTAGCGGGATTCGGAAATGAGCAGTACTTC
TRBV29-1	once	TRBJ1-1	.	CSAQGRAAEAFF	TGCAGCGCCCAAGGACGGGCCGCCGAAGCTTTCTTT
TRBV24-1	.	TRBJ2-4	.	CATDPVGGNIQYF	TGTGCCACCGATCCGGTGGGTGGAAACATTCAGTACTTC
TRBV20-1	.	TRBJ2-3	TRBD1	CSARDRDSITDTQYF	TGCAGTGCTAGGGACCGGGACAGCATAACAGATACGCAGTATTTT
TRBV25-1	few	TRBJ2-4	.	CASSEPALGGEDIQYF	TGTGCCAGCAGTGAACCGGCGCTAGGGGGTGAGGACATTCAGTACTTC
TRBV20-1	.	TRBJ1-2	.	CSPRTPETGYTF	TGCAGTCCAAGAACCCCAGAGACTGGCTACACCTTC
TRBV20-1	many	TRBJ1-2	.	CSARDFINYGYTF	TGCAGTGCTAGAGATTTTATTAACTATGGCTACACCTTC